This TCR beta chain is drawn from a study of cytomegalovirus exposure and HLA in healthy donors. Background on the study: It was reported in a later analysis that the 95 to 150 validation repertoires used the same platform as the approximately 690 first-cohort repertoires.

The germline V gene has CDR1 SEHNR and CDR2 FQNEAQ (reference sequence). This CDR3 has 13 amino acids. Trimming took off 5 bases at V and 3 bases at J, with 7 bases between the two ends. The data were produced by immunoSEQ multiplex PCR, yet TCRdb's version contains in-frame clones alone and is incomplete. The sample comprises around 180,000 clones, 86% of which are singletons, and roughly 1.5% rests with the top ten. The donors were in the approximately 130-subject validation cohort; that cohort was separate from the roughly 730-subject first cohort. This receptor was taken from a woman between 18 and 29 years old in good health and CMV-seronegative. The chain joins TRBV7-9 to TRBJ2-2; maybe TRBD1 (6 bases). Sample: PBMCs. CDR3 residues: CASSRTDTGELFF. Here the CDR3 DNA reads TGTGCCAGCAGCAGGACAGACACCGGGGAGCTGTTTTTT. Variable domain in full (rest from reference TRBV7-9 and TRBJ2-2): DTGVSQNPRHKITKRGQNVTFRCDPISEHNRLYWYRQTLGQGPEFLTYFQNEAQLEKSRLLSDRFSAERPKGSFSTLEIQRTEQGDSAMYLCASSRTDTGELFFGEGSRLTVL.